A selection of T cell receptor beta chains follows, all from one sample in a study of human T cells and chemical hapten exposure. MiXCR was run by TCRdb on the RACE reads, yielding one entry per CDR3 protein. This repertoire shows roughly 200,000 distinct CDR3 sequences, about a fifth found once; its top ten account for approximately 6.4%. The specimen comprised whole blood, sampled in connection with sensitization to the hapten diphenylcyclopropenone (DPC). The origin of the receptors is a woman aged 45 to 65 with alopecia areata. Some clones in this sample may be carry-over from other donors' samples. Each CDR3 is given with its conserved first and last residue. Each record gives: J gene, clone size, D gene, V gene, CDR3 protein, CDR3 DNA. The D gene is left open where the match is weak. Only some rows state a clone size, as once, few, many or a class for expanded clones.

TRBJ1-2	few	-	TRBV20-1	CSATDNYGYTF	TGCAGTGCCACCGACAACTATGGCTACACCTTC
TRBJ2-1	-	TRBD2	TRBV2	CARPVPPGGLAGSDSYNEQFF	TGTGCCAGGCCCGTACCCCCCGGAGGACTAGCGGGATCGGACTCCTACAATGAGCAGTTCTTC
TRBJ2-1	-	TRBD2	TRBV20-1	CSASILTSPSYNEQFF	TGCAGTGCTAGTATTTTGACTAGCCCTTCCTACAATGAGCAGTTCTTC
TRBJ2-7	many	TRBD1	TRBV18	CASSPSGGMRQGVPYEQYF	TGTGCCAGCTCACCAAGCGGTGGGATGAGACAGGGGGTTCCGTACGAGCAGTACTTC
TRBJ1-2	-	TRBD1	TRBV20-1	CSARGGQDGYGYTF	TGCAGTGCTAGGGGTGGACAGGATGGCTATGGCTACACCTTC
TRBJ2-2	-	TRBD1	TRBV12-3/TRBV12-4	CASRPQGWVTGELFF	TGTGCCAGCAGGCCACAGGGGTGGGTCACCGGGGAGCTGTTTTTT
TRBJ1-2	-	-	TRBV19	CASSIPLGGVYGYTF	TGTGCCAGTAGTATACCCCTGGGAGGGGTCTATGGCTACACCTTC
TRBJ1-1	-	-	TRBV7-2	CASSPKFEAFF	TGTGCCAGCAGCCCAAAGTTTGAAGCTTTCTTT
TRBJ2-2	few	-	TRBV27	CASRVGFTGELFF	TGTGCCAGCAGAGTCGGGTTCACCGGGGAGCTGTTTTTT
TRBJ2-3	-	TRBD1	TRBV11-3	CASSLGQGADTQYF	TGTGCCAGCAGCCTGGGACAGGGCGCAGATACGCAGTATTTT
TRBJ2-1	few	TRBD2	TRBV4-1	CASSQDRSGAQLNEQFF	TGCGCCAGCAGCCAAGATCGGAGCGGGGCCCAGCTCAATGAGCAGTTCTTC
TRBJ1-4	-	TRBD1	TRBV27	CASSRIPGQFSEKLFF	TGTGCCAGCAGCCGGATACCGGGACAGTTTAGTGAAAAACTGTTTTTT
TRBJ2-7	few	-	TRBV3-1	CASRLGGSSYEQYF	TGTGCCAGCCGTCTAGGGGGTAGCTCCTACGAGCAGTACTTC
TRBJ2-2	many	TRBD2	TRBV10-2	CASNGLAGILNTGELFF	TGCGCCAGCAACGGACTAGCGGGGATTTTGAACACCGGGGAGCTGTTTTTT
TRBJ2-1	-	TRBD1	TRBV7-9	CASSTPGQGAISAGPGNEQFF	TGTGCCAGCAGCACACCGGGACAGGGGGCAATCTCGGCGGGCCCAGGGAATGAGCAGTTCTTC
TRBJ2-7	-	-	TRBV6-6	CASSYRDEQYF	TGTGCCAGCAGTTACCGAGACGAGCAGTACTTC
TRBJ1-5	few	-	TRBV19	CASSIGTPDIGQPQHF	TGTGCCAGTAGTATCGGCACTCCCGACATCGGTCAGCCCCAGCATTTT
TRBJ2-1	few	TRBD1	TRBV6-1	CASSLPDRVDSYNEQFF	TGTGCCAGCAGTCTCCCGGACAGGGTCGACTCCTACAATGAGCAGTTCTTC
TRBJ2-1	-	TRBD2	TRBV29-1	CSVEQGLVGGNEQFF	TGCAGCGTTGAACAGGGACTAGTGGGCGGGAATGAGCAGTTCTTC
TRBJ2-1	few	TRBD2	TRBV20-1	CSANGLAGYNEQFF	TGCAGTGCTAATGGACTAGCGGGCTACAATGAGCAGTTCTTC
TRBJ2-3	-	TRBD1	TRBV10-3	CAIRGTGGDTQYF	TGTGCCATCAGGGGGACAGGGGGAGATACGCAGTATTTT
TRBJ2-2	-	TRBD1	TRBV28	CASSPRDRESTGELFF	TGTGCCAGCAGTCCGCGGGACAGGGAGAGCACCGGGGAGCTGTTTTTT
TRBJ2-3	-	-	TRBV2	CASSEVGTDTQYF	TGTGCCAGCAGTGAAGTCGGCACAGATACGCAGTATTTT
TRBJ1-1	-	-	TRBV20-1	CSAPNRTRNTEAFF	TGCAGTGCTCCGAATCGGACAAGGAACACTGAAGCTTTCTTT
TRBJ2-1	few	TRBD1	TRBV25-1	CASSEGTDYNEQFF	TGTGCCAGCAGTGAAGGGACAGACTACAATGAGCAGTTCTTC
TRBJ2-3	few	TRBD2	TRBV4-1	CASSKGDYNSDTQYF	TGCGCCAGTTCTAAAGGGGACTACAACTCAGATACGCAGTATTTT
TRBJ1-4	-	-	TRBV7-9	CASSLGETTNEKLFF	TGTGCCAGCAGCTTAGGAGAAACAACTAATGAAAAACTGTTTTTT
TRBJ2-5	-	TRBD2	TRBV7-3	CASSSLGGNQETQYF	TGTGCCAGCAGCTCCCTGGGGGGGAACCAAGAGACCCAGTACTTC
TRBJ2-7	many	TRBD1	TRBV29-1	CSVERQGVPYEQYF	TGCAGCGTTGAACGACAGGGGGTCCCCTACGAGCAGTACTTC
TRBJ2-1	-	TRBD2	TRBV19	CASSTSGISSYNEQFF	TGTGCCAGTAGTACAAGCGGGATTAGCTCCTACAATGAGCAGTTCTTC
TRBJ2-2	-	TRBD1	TRBV5-1	CASSLAGTANTGELFF	TGCGCCAGCAGCTTGGCGGGGACAGCGAACACCGGGGAGCTGTTTTTT